The source of this T cell receptor (beta chain) is a study of T cell changes during pregnancy in multiple sclerosis. Produced via immunoSEQ multiplex PCR; TCRdb's table is partial and in-frame only. The sample holds approximately 32,000 clones; more than 70% are singletons and the top ten take 5.1%. The J segment lost 3 bases and the V segment lost 7 bases, leaving 6 bases of the junction unmatched. Germline values: CDR1 MNHEY, CDR2 SVGAGI. This CDR3 spans 13 amino acids. The V and J genes are TRBV6-5 and TRBJ2-7, with 7 bases that match TRBD2. The input for sequencing was CD8+ T cells from peripheral blood mononuclear cells, taken in the first trimester of pregnancy. This TCR came from a female donor with multiple sclerosis, enrolled in a pregnancy study. CDR3 protein: CASMLAEGYEQYF. CDR3 in DNA: TGTGCCAGCATGCTAGCGGAGGGCTACGAGCAGTACTTC.